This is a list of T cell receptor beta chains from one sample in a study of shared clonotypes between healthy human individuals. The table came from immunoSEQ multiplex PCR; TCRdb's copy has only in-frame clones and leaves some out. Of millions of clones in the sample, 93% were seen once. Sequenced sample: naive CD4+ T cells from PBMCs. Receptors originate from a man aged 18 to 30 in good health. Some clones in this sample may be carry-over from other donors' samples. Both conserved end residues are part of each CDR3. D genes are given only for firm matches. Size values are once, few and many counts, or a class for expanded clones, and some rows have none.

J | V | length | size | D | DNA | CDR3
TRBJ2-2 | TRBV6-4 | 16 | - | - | TGTGCCAGCAGTGCGAAGGGACTGGCGAACACCGGGGAGCTGTTTTTT | CASSAKGLANTGELFF
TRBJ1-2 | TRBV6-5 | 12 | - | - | TGTGCCAGCAAAGTGGGGGGTAATGGCTACACCTTC | CASKVGGNGYTF
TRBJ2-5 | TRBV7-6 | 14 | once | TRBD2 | TGTGCCAGCAGTCATAGCGGGAGCGGGGAGACCCAGTACTTC | CASSHSGSGETQYF
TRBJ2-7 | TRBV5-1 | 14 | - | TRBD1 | TGCGCCAGCAGCACGACAGGGGGGGCCTACGAGCAGTACTTC | CASSTTGGAYEQYF
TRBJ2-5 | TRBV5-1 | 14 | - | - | TGCGCCAGCAGCTTCTTGCCGAATGGGGAGACCCAGTACTTC | CASSFLPNGETQYF
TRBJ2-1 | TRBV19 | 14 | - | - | TGTGCCAGTAGTATACGTACAGGACTTAATGAGCAGTTCTTC | CASSIRTGLNEQFF
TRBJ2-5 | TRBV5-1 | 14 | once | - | TGCGCCAGCAGACCTGGACGGTCCAGTTGGACCCAGTACTTC | CASRPGRSSWTQYF
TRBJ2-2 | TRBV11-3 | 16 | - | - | TGTGCCAGCAGCCCGGGACACGTTCTGGGCACCGGGGAGCTGTTTTTT | CASSPGHVLGTGELFF
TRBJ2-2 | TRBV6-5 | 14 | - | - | TGTGCCAGCAGTGGACGATTTGACACCGGGGAGCTGTTTTTT | CASSGRFDTGELFF
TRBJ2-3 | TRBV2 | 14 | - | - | TGTGCCAGCAGACGCCCGCGGGATCCAGATACGCAGTATTTT | CASRRPRDPDTQYF
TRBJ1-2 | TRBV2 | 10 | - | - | TGTGCCAGCAGTGCTTATGGCTACACCTTC | CASSAYGYTF
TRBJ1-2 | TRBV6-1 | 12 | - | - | TGTGCCAGCAGTGCCACAGGTTTCGGCTACACCTTC | CASSATGFGYTF
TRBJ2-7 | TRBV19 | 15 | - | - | TGTGCCAGTAGTTCAGCCCGGGTCCTCCTGGGCGAGCAGTACTTC | CASSSARVLLGEQYF
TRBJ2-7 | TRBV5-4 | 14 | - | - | TGTGCCAGCAGCTCCCCCGAGGGCCCCTACGAGCAGTACTTC | CASSSPEGPYEQYF
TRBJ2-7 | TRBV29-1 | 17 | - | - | TGCAGCGTCAGCGGCCGAGGGAGGCGCGGAGTCTCCTACGAGCAGTACTTC | CSVSGRGRRGVSYEQYF
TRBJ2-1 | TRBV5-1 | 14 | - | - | TGCGCCAGCAGGCAGGAGGACAGCTACAATGAGCAGTTCTTC | CASRQEDSYNEQFF
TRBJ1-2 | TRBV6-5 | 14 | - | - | TGTGCCAGCAGACGGCTGGACAGTTCGTATGGCTACACCTTC | CASRRLDSSYGYTF
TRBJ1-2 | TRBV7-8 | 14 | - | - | TGTGCCAGCAGCTCTCTCCCAGAGGGCGCTGGCTACACCTTC | CASSSLPEGAGYTF
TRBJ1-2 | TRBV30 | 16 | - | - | TGTGCACGTAGGGGACGGGACTTGGGGTCTAACTATGGCTACACCTTC | CARRGRDLGSNYGYTF
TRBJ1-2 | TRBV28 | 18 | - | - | TGTGCCAGCAGTCCAGGACCTCGATGGGACACTGGATGGGATGGCTACACCTTC | CASSPGPRWDTGWDGYTF
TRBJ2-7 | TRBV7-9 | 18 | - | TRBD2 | TGTGCCAGCAGGGCCCAGGTTAGGACTAGCGAAAACCTCTACGAGCAGTACTTC | CASRAQVRTSENLYEQYF
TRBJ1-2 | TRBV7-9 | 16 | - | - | TGTGCCAGCAGCTTAGGCTTACAACCGAGGGGTTATGGCTACACCTTC | CASSLGLQPRGYGYTF
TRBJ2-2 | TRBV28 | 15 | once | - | TGTGCCAGCAGCTCAAGAACTCTAGGGGCCGGGGAGCTGTTTTTT | CASSSRTLGAGELFF
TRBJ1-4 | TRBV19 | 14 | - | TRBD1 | TGTGCCAGTACCGCAGACAGGGGGGAAGGGAAACTGTTTTTT | CASTADRGEGKLFF
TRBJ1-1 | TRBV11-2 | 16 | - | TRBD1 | TGTGCCAGCAGCGATGGTCCCGGGACAGGGAACACTGAAGCTTTCTTT | CASSDGPGTGNTEAFF
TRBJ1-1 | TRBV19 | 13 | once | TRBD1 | TGTGCCAGTAGTCTCGACAGGGGGCGGGGAGCTTTCTTT | CASSLDRGRGAFF
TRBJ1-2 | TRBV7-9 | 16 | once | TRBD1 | TGTGCCAGCAGCCTGTTGGGACAGGGGGCCTTCTATGGCTACACCTTC | CASSLLGQGAFYGYTF
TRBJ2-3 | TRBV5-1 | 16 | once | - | TGCGCCAGCAGCCGGGGGACCGGTTCGATGGCAGATACGCAGTATTTT | CASSRGTGSMADTQYF
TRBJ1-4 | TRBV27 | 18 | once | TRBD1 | TGTGCCAGCAACTGCATGACCTACAGGGGGCGTACTAATGAAAAACTGTTTTTT | CASNCMTYRGRTNEKLFF
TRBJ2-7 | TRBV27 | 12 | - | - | TGTGCCAGCATAAGTACGACCTACGAGCAGTACTTC | CASISTTYEQYF
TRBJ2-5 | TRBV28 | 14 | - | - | TGTGCCAGCAGTCCCGGAGGAAGGCCGGAGACCCAGTACTTC | CASSPGGRPETQYF
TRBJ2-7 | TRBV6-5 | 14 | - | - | TGTGCCAGGGGCGTTGGGGCCGTGGCCTACGAGCAGTACTTC | CARGVGAVAYEQYF
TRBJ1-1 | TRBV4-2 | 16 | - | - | TGTGCCAGCAGCCAAGATCCGGGGCAGCCGAACACTGAAGCTTTCTTT | CASSQDPGQPNTEAFF
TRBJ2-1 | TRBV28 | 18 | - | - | TGTGCCAGCAGCTCCTCTGAATGGGTGGGAGTCTTGGACGATGAGCAGTTCTTC | CASSSSEWVGVLDDEQFF
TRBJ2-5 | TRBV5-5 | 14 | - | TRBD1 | TGTGCCAGCAGCCAGGGACAGCTCAAAGAGACCCAGTACTTC | CASSQGQLKETQYF
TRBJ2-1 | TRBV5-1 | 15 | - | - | TGCGCCAGCAGCCTGGGACCGGATCGAGGGAATGAGCAGTTCTTC | CASSLGPDRGNEQFF
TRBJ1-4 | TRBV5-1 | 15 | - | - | TGCGCCAGCAGCAATGGACCGGCGTCGAATGAAAAACTGTTTTTT | CASSNGPASNEKLFF
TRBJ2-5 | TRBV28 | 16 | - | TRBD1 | TGTGCCAGCAGTTTAGAGTACAGGGGGCGACGAGAGACCCAGTACTTC | CASSLEYRGRRETQYF
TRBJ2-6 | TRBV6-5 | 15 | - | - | TGTGCCAGCAGTTACACCGACTCTGGGGCCAACGTCCTGACTTTC | CASSYTDSGANVLTF
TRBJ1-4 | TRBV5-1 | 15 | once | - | TGCGCCAGCAGGGGCTCGGGTTCTCTTAATGAAAAACTGTTTTTT | CASRGSGSLNEKLFF
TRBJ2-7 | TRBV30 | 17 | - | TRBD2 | TGTGCCTGGAGCGTGGGGACTAGCGGGAGGTGGACCTACGAGCAGTACTTC | CAWSVGTSGRWTYEQYF
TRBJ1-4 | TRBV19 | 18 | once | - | TGTGCCAGTAGTATAGATCGTCGCACCGGGGCAACTAATGAAAAACTGTTTTTT | CASSIDRRTGATNEKLFF
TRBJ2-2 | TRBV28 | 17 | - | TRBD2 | TGTGCCAGCGTTGGGATCACTCTAGCGGGAGGGTCCGGGGAGCTGTTTTTT | CASVGITLAGGSGELFF
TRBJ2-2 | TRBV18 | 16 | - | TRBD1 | TGTGCCAGCTCACCACCCTCACAGGGGGCCACCGGGGAGCTGTTTTTT | CASSPPSQGATGELFF
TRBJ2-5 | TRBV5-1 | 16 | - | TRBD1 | TGCGCCAGCAGCAGGACAGGGTGGGTCTCCCAAGAGACCCAGTACTTC | CASSRTGWVSQETQYF
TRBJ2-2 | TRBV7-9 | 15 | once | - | TGTGCCAGCAGCCCAACCACAGGGAGGCCCGGGGAGCTGTTTTTT | CASSPTTGRPGELFF
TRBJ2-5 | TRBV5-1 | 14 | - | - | TGCGCCAGCAGCACGGGGGACCCGGCAGAGACCCAGTACTTC | CASSTGDPAETQYF
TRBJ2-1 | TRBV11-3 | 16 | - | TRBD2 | TGTGCCAGCAGCCCGGGACTAGCGGGAGGGAAGTATGAGCAGTTCTTC | CASSPGLAGGKYEQFF
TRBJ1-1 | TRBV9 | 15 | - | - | TGTGCCAGCAGCTCCCAGGGAACTATGAACACTGAAGCTTTCTTT | CASSSQGTMNTEAFF
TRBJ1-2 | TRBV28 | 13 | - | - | TGTGCCAGCAGTTTGCGGGGGAGCTATGGCTACACCTTC | CASSLRGSYGYTF
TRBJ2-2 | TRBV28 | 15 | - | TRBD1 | TGTGCCAGCAGACGGACAGGGGGGAACACCGGGGAGCTGTTTTTT | CASRRTGGNTGELFF
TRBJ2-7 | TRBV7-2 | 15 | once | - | TGTGCCAGCAGCTTGCTCGGACAGTTGCTTGACGAGCAGTACTTC | CASSLLGQLLDEQYF
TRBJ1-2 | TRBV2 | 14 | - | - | TGTGCCAGCCATCCCAGTCCGGGGAGCTATGGCTACACCTTC | CASHPSPGSYGYTF